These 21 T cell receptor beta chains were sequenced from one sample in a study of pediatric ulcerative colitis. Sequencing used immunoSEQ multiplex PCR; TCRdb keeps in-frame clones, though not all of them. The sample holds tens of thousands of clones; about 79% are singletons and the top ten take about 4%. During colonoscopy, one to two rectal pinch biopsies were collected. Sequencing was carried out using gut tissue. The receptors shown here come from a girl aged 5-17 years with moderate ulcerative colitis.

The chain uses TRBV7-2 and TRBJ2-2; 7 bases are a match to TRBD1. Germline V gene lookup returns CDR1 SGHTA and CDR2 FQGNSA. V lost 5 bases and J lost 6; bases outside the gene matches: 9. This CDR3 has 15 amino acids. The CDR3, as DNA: TGTGCCAGCAGCCACACCACGACAGGGTCCGGGGAGCTGTTTTTT. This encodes CASSHTTTGSGELFF.

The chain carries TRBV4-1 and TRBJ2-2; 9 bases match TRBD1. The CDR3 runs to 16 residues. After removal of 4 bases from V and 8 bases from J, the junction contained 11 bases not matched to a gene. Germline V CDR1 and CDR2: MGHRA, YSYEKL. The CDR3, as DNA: TGCGCCAGCAGCCGCCGGGACAGGGACGGGAGGGGGGAGCTGTTTTTT. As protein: CASSRRDRDGRGELFF.

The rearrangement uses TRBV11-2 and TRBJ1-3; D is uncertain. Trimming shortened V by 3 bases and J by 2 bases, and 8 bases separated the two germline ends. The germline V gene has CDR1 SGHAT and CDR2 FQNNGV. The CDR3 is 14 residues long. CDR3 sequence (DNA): TGTGCCAGCAGCTTTCAGCCTACTGGAAACACCATATATTTT. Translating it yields CASSFQPTGNTIYF. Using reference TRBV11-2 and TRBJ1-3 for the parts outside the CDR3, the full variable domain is EAGVAQSPRYKIIEKRQSVAFWCNPISGHATLYWYQQILGQGPKLLIQFQNNGVVDDSQLPKDRFSAERLKGVDSTLKIQPAKLEDSAVYLCASSFQPTGNTIYFGEGSWLTVV.

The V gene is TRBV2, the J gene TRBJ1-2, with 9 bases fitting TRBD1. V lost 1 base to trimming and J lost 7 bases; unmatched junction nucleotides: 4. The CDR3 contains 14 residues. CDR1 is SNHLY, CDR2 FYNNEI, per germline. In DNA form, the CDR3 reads TGTGCCAGCAGTGAAGGGGACAGGGCAGGTGGCTACACCTTC. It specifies CASSEGDRAGGYTF.

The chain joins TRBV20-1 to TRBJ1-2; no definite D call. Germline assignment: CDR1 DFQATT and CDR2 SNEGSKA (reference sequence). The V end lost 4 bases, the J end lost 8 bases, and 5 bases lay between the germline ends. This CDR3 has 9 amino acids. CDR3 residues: CSAMQGYTF. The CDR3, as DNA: TGCAGTGCTATGCAGGGCTACACCTTC.

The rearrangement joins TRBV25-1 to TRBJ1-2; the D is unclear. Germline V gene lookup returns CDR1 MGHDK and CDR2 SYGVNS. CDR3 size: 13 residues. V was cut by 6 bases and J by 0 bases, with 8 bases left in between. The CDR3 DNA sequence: TGTGCCAGCAGACCCCAGACTAACTATGGCTACACCTTC. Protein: CASRPQTNYGYTF.

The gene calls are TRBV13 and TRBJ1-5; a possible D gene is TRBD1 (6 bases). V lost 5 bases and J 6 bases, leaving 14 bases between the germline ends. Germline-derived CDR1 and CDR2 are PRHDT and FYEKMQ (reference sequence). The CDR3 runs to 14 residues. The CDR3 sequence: CASSRRGEGQPQHF. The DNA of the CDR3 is TGTGCCAGCAGCCGGAGGGGGGAGGGTCAGCCCCAGCATTTT.

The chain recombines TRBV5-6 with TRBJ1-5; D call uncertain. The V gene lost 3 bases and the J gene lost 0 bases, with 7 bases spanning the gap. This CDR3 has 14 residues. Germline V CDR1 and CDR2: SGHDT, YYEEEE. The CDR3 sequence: CASSSGRSNQPQHF. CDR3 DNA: TGTGCCAGCAGCTCAGGCCGTAGCAATCAGCCCCAGCATTTT.

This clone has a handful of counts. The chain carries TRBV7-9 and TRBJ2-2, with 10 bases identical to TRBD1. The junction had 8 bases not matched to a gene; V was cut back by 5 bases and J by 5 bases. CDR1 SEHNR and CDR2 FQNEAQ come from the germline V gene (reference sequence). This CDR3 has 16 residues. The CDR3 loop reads CASSAGQGVWTGELFF. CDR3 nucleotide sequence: TGTGCCAGCAGCGCTGGACAGGGGGTATGGACCGGGGAGCTGTTTTTT.

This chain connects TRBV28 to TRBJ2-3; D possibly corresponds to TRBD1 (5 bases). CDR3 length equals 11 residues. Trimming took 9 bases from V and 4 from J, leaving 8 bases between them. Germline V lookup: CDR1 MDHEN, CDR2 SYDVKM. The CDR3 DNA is TGTGCCAGTCTCAGGGCAGATACGCAGTATTTT. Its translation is CASLRADTQYF. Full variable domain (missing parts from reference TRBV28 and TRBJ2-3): DVKVTQSSRYLVKRTGEKVFLECVQDMDHENMFWYRQDPGLGLRLIYFSYDVKMKEKGDIPEGYSVSREKKERFSLILESASTNQTSMYLCASLRADTQYFGPGTRLTVL.

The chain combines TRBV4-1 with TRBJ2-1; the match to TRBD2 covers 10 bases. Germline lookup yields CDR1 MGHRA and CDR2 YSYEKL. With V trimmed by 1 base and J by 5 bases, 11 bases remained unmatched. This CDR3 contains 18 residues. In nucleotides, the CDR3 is TGCGCCAGCAGCCAAGTCCCTATAGCGGGGGGAAATAACAATGAGCAGTTCTTC. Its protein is CASSQVPIAGGNNNEQFF.

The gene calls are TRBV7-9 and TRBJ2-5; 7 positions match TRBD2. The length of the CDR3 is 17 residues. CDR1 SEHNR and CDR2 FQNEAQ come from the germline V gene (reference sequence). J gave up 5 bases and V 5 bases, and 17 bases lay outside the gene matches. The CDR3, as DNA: TGTGCCAGCAGCCTATCCGACAGCGGGGCTCGTGCGGAGACCCAGTACTTC. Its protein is CASSLSDSGARAETQYF.

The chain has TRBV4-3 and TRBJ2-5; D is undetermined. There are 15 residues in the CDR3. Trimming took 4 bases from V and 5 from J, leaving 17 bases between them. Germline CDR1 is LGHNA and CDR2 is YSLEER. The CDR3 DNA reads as TGCGCCAGCAGCCGTCTTATAGGCGCACGGGAGACCCAGTACTTC. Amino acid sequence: CASSRLIGARETQYF.

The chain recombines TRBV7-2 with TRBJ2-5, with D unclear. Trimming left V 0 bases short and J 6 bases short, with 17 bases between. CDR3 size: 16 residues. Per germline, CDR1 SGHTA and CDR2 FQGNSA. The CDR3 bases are TGTGCCAGCAGCTTAGCGCGGCCCGCGGACCCCAAGACCCAGTACTTC. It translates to CASSLARPADPKTQYF.

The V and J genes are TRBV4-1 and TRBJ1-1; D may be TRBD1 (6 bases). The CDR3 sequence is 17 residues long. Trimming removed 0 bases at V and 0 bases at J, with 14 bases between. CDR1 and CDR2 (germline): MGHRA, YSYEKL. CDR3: CASSQDMAQGMNTEAFF. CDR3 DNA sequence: TGCGCCAGCAGCCAAGATATGGCGCAGGGGATGAACACTGAAGCTTTCTTT.

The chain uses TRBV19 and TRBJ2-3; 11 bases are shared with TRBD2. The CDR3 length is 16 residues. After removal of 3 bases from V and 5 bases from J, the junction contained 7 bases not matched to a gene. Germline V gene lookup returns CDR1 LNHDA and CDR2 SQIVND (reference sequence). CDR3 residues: CASSIRRSGRGDTQYF. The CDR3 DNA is TGTGCCAGTAGTATCCGGCGTAGCGGGAGGGGAGATACGCAGTATTTT. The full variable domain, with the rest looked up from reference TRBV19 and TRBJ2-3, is DGGITQSPKYLFRKEGQNVTLSCEQNLNHDAMYWYRQDPGQGLRLIYYSQIVNDFQKGDIAEGYSVSREKKESFPLTVTSAQKNPTAFYLCASSIRRSGRGDTQYFGPGTRLTVL.

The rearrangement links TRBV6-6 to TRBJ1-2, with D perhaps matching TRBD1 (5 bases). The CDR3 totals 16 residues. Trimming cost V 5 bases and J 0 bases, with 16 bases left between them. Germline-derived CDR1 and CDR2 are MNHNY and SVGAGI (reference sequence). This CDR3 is CASSGNPGLANYGYTF. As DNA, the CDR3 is TGTGCCAGCAGTGGCAATCCAGGGCTAGCTAACTATGGCTACACCTTC.

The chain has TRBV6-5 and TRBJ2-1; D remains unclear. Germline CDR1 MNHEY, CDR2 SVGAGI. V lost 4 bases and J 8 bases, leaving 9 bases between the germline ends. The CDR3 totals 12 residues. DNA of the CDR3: TGTGCCAGCAGTTCCCTCTTCTATGAGCAGTTCTTC. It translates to CASSSLFYEQFF.

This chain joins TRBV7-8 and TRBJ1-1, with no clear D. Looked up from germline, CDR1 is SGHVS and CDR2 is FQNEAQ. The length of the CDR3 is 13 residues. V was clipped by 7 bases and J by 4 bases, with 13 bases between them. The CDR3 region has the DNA TGTGCCAGCACCTCCTGGGTCGGCACTGAAGCTTTCTTT. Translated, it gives CASTSWVGTEAFF.

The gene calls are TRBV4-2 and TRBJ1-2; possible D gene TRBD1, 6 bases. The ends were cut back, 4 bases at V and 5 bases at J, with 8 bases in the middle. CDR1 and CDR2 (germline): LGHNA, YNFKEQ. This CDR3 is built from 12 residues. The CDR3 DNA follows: TGTGCCAGCAGCCGGACAGCTTATGGCTACACCTTC. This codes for CASSRTAYGYTF.

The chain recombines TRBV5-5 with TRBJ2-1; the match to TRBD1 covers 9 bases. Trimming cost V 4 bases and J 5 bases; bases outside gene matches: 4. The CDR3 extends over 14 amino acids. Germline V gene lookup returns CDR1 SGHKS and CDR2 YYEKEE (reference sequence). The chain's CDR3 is CASSRDREDNEQFF. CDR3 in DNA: TGTGCCAGCAGCCGGGACAGGGAGGACAATGAGCAGTTCTTC.